A selection of T cell receptor beta chains follows, all from one sample in a study of T cell responses to AZD1222 COVID-19 vaccine. Clones were sequenced by immunoSEQ multiplex PCR, and TCRdb holds only the in-frame ones, with some missing. The sample yields about 130,000 clones, approximately 90% seen once. Here the sequenced sample was peripheral blood, taken on day 0 of AZD1222 vaccination. Every receptor here comes from an adult in good health. CDR3s include the opening cysteine and the closing phenylalanine or tryptophan. The D gene is left open where the match is weak. A row's size may be missing; if present it is once, few, many or a size class.

clone size | D gene | J gene | V gene | CDR3 DNA | CDR3 protein
- | - | TRBJ1-5 | TRBV6-5 | TGTGCCAGCAGTTACAAGGTGAACCAGCCCCAGCATTTT | CASSYKVNQPQHF
- | TRBD1 | TRBJ1-1 | TRBV2 | TGTGCCAGCACTCTGGACAGGGTTGAAACTGAAGCTTTCTTT | CASTLDRVETEAFF
- | - | TRBJ1-1 | TRBV12-5 | TGTGCTAGTGGTCCGGGACCAAGGAACACTGAAGCTTTCTTT | CASGPGPRNTEAFF
- | - | TRBJ2-7 | TRBV7-9 | TGTGCCAGCAGCGTTATCGAGGGCTCCTACGAGCAGTACTTC | CASSVIEGSYEQYF
once | - | TRBJ1-1 | TRBV7-9 | TGTGCCAGCAGCGCGTACACTGAAGCTTTCTTT | CASSAYTEAFF
- | - | TRBJ2-7 | TRBV7-9 | TGTGCCAGCAGCCCCCTAAATGGTTACGAGCAGTACTTC | CASSPLNGYEQYF
- | - | TRBJ1-2 | TRBV28 | TGTGCCAGCTTCCCAACAGGGCAAGGAGGGAGAGCTAACTATGGCTACACCTTC | CASFPTGQGGRANYGYTF
- | - | TRBJ2-1 | TRBV11-3 | TGTGCCAGCAGCCCAGATGGGAGGGGGGGAGAGCAGTTCTTC | CASSPDGRGGEQFF
few | TRBD1 | TRBJ2-7 | TRBV7-8 | TGTGCCAGCAGCCTCTTAGGGACAGTTTTCTACGAGCAGTACTTC | CASSLLGTVFYEQYF
- | - | TRBJ1-2 | TRBV4-1 | TGCGCCAGCAGCCAAGCACAGGGTAACTATGGCTACACCTTC | CASSQAQGNYGYTF
- | - | TRBJ2-3 | TRBV30 | TGTGCCTGGAGTGGACAGGGAGGATCCACAGATACGCAGTATTTT | CAWSGQGGSTDTQYF
once | TRBD1 | TRBJ2-7 | TRBV11-3 | TGTGCCAGCAGCTCGGGACAGGGGGGAGCCGAGCAGTACTTC | CASSSGQGGAEQYF
- | - | TRBJ1-2 | TRBV7-8 | TGTGCCAGCAGCTTAGTGCGGTCTAACTATGGCTACACCTTC | CASSLVRSNYGYTF
- | TRBD1 | TRBJ1-2 | TRBV14 | TGTGCCAGCAGAAACACCGGGACAGGTTATGGCTACACCTTC | CASRNTGTGYGYTF
- | TRBD1 | TRBJ1-5 | TRBV6-1 | TGTGCCAGCAGTGCTTACAGGGGGACAGGGAGCAATCAGCCCCAGCATTTT | CASSAYRGTGSNQPQHF
- | - | TRBJ1-1 | TRBV7-9 | TGTGCCAGCACTCCCCATCTGAACACTGAAGCTTTCTTT | CASTPHLNTEAFF
- | TRBD1 | TRBJ1-2 | TRBV28 | TGTGCCAGCAGTACCAGGACAGGGTCCTATGGCTACACCTTC | CASSTRTGSYGYTF
- | - | TRBJ1-6 | TRBV12-3/TRBV12-4 | TGTGCCAGCAGTTCCCGGAATTCACCCCTCCACTTT | CASSSRNSPLHF
once | TRBD2 | TRBJ2-7 | TRBV3-1/TRBV3-2 | TGTGCCAGCAGCCCTTCGGGGACTACCTACGAGCAGTACTTC | CASSPSGTTYEQYF
- | - | TRBJ2-7 | TRBV11-2 | TGTGCCAGCAGCTTAGTTACAGGAACCTCCTACGAGCAGTACTTC | CASSLVTGTSYEQYF
- | - | TRBJ2-7 | TRBV24-1 | TGTGCCACCAGTGATGGGAGGTCGGTGGGGTACGAGCAGTACTTC | CATSDGRSVGYEQYF
- | TRBD1 | TRBJ1-2 | TRBV24-1 | TGTGCCACCAGTGATCAGACAGGGGGCTATGGCTACACCTTC | CATSDQTGGYGYTF
- | - | TRBJ1-1 | TRBV11-2 | TGTGCCAGCAGCTTTGGGGTAGGGACGAACACTGAAGCTTTCTTT | CASSFGVGTNTEAFF
few | - | TRBJ2-5 | TRBV7-2 | TGTGCCAGCAGCTTAGGGTTACAGCAAGAGACCCAGTACTTC | CASSLGLQQETQYF
- | - | TRBJ1-2 | TRBV24-1 | TGTGCCACCAGTGTAGGTCCGCCAGCCTCTTATGGCTACACCTTC | CATSVGPPASYGYTF
- | - | TRBJ1-5 | TRBV11-2 | TGTGCCAGCAGCGGTGGGTTAGGGCAGCCCCAGCATTTT | CASSGGLGQPQHF
- | - | TRBJ2-7 | TRBV5-6 | TGTGCCAGCAGCTTCTGGCAGGGAGGCCACGAGCAGTACTTC | CASSFWQGGHEQYF
- | - | TRBJ1-5 | TRBV6-6 | TGTGCCAGCAGTACTAGACAGACTAATAGCAATCAGCCCCAGCATTTT | CASSTRQTNSNQPQHF
few | - | TRBJ2-1 | TRBV24-1 | TGTGCCACCAGTGATGACAACGGCCCCTACAATGAGCAGTTCTTC | CATSDDNGPYNEQFF
- | TRBD2 | TRBJ2-1 | TRBV28 | TGTGCCAGCAGTTTAACCAGCGGGGGGGCTTTTGACGTAGATGAGCAGTTCTTC | CASSLTSGGAFDVDEQFF
- | - | TRBJ1-3 | TRBV2 | TGTGCCAGCAGTGAGATGGAAGGAAACACCATATATTTT | CASSEMEGNTIYF
- | - | TRBJ1-1 | TRBV7-2 | TGTGCCAGCAGCTCCGAGATGAACACTGAAGCTTTCTTT | CASSSEMNTEAFF
- | - | TRBJ2-3 | TRBV5-6 | TGTGCCAGCAGCTTGTTTCGAATTGCCCAGGATACGCAGTATTTT | CASSLFRIAQDTQYF
once | TRBD1 | TRBJ1-5 | TRBV10-3 | TGTGCCATCACCTCTGGACAGGGACAGCCCCAGCATTTT | CAITSGQGQPQHF
once | TRBD1 | TRBJ1-2 | TRBV5-5 | TGTGCCAGCAGCAAGAGCGAAGGGACAGTCAACTATGGCTACACCTTC | CASSKSEGTVNYGYTF
- | TRBD2 | TRBJ2-1 | TRBV7-2 | TGTGCCAGCAGCACCGGACTAGCCAATGAGCAGTTCTTC | CASSTGLANEQFF
- | - | TRBJ1-1 | TRBV7-9 | TGTGCCAGCAGGCCAAAAACAGGGTTCACTGAAGCTTTCTTT | CASRPKTGFTEAFF
- | TRBD1 | TRBJ1-1 | TRBV18 | TGTGCCAGCTCACCCCAAACGGGACAGGGGACTGAAGCTTTCTTT | CASSPQTGQGTEAFF